Following are 24 T cell receptor beta chains from one sample sequenced in a study of blood T cell repertoires in COVID-19. TCRdb keeps only in-frame clones here, not all; method: immunoSEQ multiplex PCR. The sample contains 140,000 or so clones, just under 85% of which appear only once. Sequenced material: PBMCs or T cells enriched from blood (not recorded which). The receptors here all came from a man aged 45-65 years who had recovered from COVID-19.

This chain connects TRBV25-1 to TRBJ2-1; the match to TRBD2 covers 8 bases. The CDR3 spans 15 residues. V dropped 0 bases and J dropped 4; count of bases not matched to a gene: 2. Germline loops: CDR1 MGHDK, CDR2 SYGVNS. CDR3 sequence reads: CASSEYRGGYNEQFF. DNA of the CDR3: TGTGCCAGCAGTGAATATCGGGGGGGGTACAATGAGCAGTTCTTC.

The chain employs TRBV7-9 and TRBJ1-3; TRBD1 matches 8 bases. V shed 7 bases and J 4 bases; nucleotides not matched to a gene: 6. This CDR3 comprises 14 residues. From germline, CDR1 is SEHNR and CDR2 FQNEAQ (reference sequence). The CDR3 DNA sequence: TGTGCCAGCACCCCGACAGGGGTCGGAAACACCATATATTTT. Translation: CASTPTGVGNTIYF. The variable domain in full, completed from reference TRBV7-9 and TRBJ1-3, reads DTGVSQNPRHKITKRGQNVTFRCDPISEHNRLYWYRQTLGQGPEFLTYFQNEAQLEKSRLLSDRFSAERPKGSFSTLEIQRTEQGDSAMYLCASTPTGVGNTIYFGEGSWLTVV.

This rearrangement joins TRBV27 to TRBJ1-1; TRBD1 matches at 12 bases. Germline CDR1 MNHEY, CDR2 SMNVEV (reference sequence). The junction had 5 bases not matched to a gene; V was cut back by 8 bases and J by 1 base. The CDR3 covers 15 residues. The DNA for the CDR3 is TGTGCCAGCGGGGACAGGGGGCGCGAGAACACTGAAGCTTTCTTT. It yields the protein CASGDRGRENTEAFF.

The chain has TRBV5-1 and TRBJ1-4; 11 bases fit TRBD1. CDR1 SGHRS and CDR2 YFSETQ come from the germline V gene. The CDR3 sequence is 16 residues long. V lost 4 bases, J lost 5 bases, and 7 bases stayed unmatched. CDR3 DNA sequence: TGCGCCAGCAGCCCTAGGACAGGGGGCGCGAATGAAAAACTGTTTTTT. Translating gives CASSPRTGGANEKLFF.

The chain uses TRBV7-2 and TRBJ1-3, with TRBD1 as a possible D gene (5 bases). Germline CDR1 reads SGHTA; CDR2 reads FQGNSA. The CDR3 is 14 residues long. Trimming removed 8 bases from V and 0 bases from J, with 11 bases in between. CDR3 region: CASVKGDSGNTIYF. Written as DNA, the CDR3 is TGTGCCAGCGTAAAAGGGGACTCTGGAAACACCATATATTTT.

Notes on this clone: One end of the junction does not line up with germline, which may come from a read error. This sequence joins TRBV11-2 and TRBJ2-1, with 7 bases that match TRBD1. The CDR3 sequence is 16 residues long. Germline V gene lookup returns CDR1 SGHAT and CDR2 FQNNGV. This CDR3 reads CASSVDRTGSYNEQFF. CDR3 nucleotides: TGTGCCAGCAGCGTAGATCGGACAGGCTCCTACAATGAGCAGTTCTTC.

The chain links TRBV5-1 to TRBJ1-4; TRBD1 might be the D (6 bases). Trimming removed 0 bases from V and 7 bases from J, with 19 bases in between. Germline-derived CDR1 and CDR2 are SGHRS and YFSETQ. This CDR3 has 17 amino acids. The CDR3 protein is CASSLAGPGQGSEKLFF. CDR3 in DNA: TGCGCCAGCAGCTTGGCCGGACCGGGACAAGGAAGTGAAAAACTGTTTTTT.

The genes are TRBV4-3 and TRBJ1-1, with TRBD1 matching over 9 bases. CDR3 length equals 16 residues. Germline-derived CDR1 and CDR2 are LGHNA and YSLEER. V dropped 5 bases and J dropped 3; count of bases not matched to a gene: 10. The CDR3 DNA is TGCGCCAGCAGCAGACAGGGGGTAGCGGGCGACACTGAAGCTTTCTTT. Protein product: CASSRQGVAGDTEAFF.

This clone was observed once. This chain connects TRBV3-1 (or the pseudogene TRBV3-2) to TRBJ2-1; TRBD2 agrees at 12 bases. CDR3 length: 17 amino acids. Germline assignment: CDR1 LGHDT and CDR2 YNNKEL (reference sequence). Germline trimming cut 2 bases from V and 3 bases from J; bases unmatched to any gene: 5. DNA of the CDR3: TGTGCCAGCAGCCAACGAAGACTAGCGGGGGTCTACAATGAGCAGTTCTTC. Its translation: CASSQRRLAGVYNEQFF.

The table lists this clone with a count of one. This rearrangement joins TRBV19 to TRBJ2-3; possible D gene TRBD1, 6 bases. CDR1 and CDR2 (germline): LNHDA, SQIVND (reference sequence). CDR3 length: 16 amino acids. Trimming left V 6 bases short and J 0 bases short, with 16 bases between. The chain's CDR3 is CASRPQGTRSTDTQYF. CDR3 sequence (DNA): TGTGCCAGTAGACCACAGGGCACACGAAGCACAGATACGCAGTATTTT.

This clone was seen a single time. The chain uses TRBV7-2 and TRBJ2-3, with 7 bases matching TRBD2. The junction had 7 bases not matched to a gene; V was cut back by 5 bases and J by 2 bases. Germline V CDR1 and CDR2: SGHTA, FQGNSA. CDR3 length: 15 amino acids. CDR3 sequence: CASSQGLTLTDTQYF. The CDR3 coding sequence is TGTGCCAGCAGCCAGGGACTAACGCTCACAGATACGCAGTATTTT.

This clone occurred a few times. This rearrangement joins TRBV28 to TRBJ2-7; 7 bases line up with TRBD1. With 6 bases clipped from V and 4 bases from J, the junction kept 6 bases outside the gene matches. There are 13 residues in the CDR3. Germline V gene lookup returns CDR1 MDHEN and CDR2 SYDVKM. Here the CDR3 reads CASRDPGGYEQYF. CDR3 bases: TGTGCCAGCAGGGATCCAGGGGGTTACGAGCAGTACTTC. Supplemented by reference TRBV28 and TRBJ2-7, the full variable domain reads DVKVTQSSRYLVKRTGEKVFLECVQDMDHENMFWYRQDPGLGLRLIYFSYDVKMKEKGDIPEGYSVSREKKERFSLILESASTNQTSMYLCASRDPGGYEQYFGPGTRLTVT.

This rearrangement joins TRBV27 to TRBJ2-3; 7 bases are a match to TRBD1. In germline, CDR1 is MNHEY, CDR2 SMNVEV (reference sequence). This CDR3 region has 13 residues. The V and J ends lost 7 bases and 3 bases, in that order; junction bases with no gene match: 4. The CDR3 reads CASKPQGTDTQYF. DNA of the CDR3: TGTGCCAGCAAACCACAGGGGACAGATACGCAGTATTTT.

The chain uses TRBV27 and TRBJ2-5; the D is unclear. From germline, CDR1 is MNHEY and CDR2 SMNVEV (reference sequence). The ends were cut back, 2 bases at V and 0 bases at J, with 10 bases in the middle. This CDR3 has 15 residues. As DNA, the CDR3 is TGTGCCAGCAGTTTAAGTTACAGCCACCAAGAGACCCAGTACTTC. Translating gives CASSLSYSHQETQYF.

V gene TRBV11-2 combines with J gene TRBJ2-1; 11 bases align to TRBD2. With 5 bases clipped from V and 8 bases from J, the junction kept 5 bases outside the gene matches. This CDR3 region has 14 residues. Germline V CDR1 and CDR2: SGHAT, FQNNGV. The CDR3 loop reads CASSKLAGVDEQFF. In DNA, the CDR3 is TGTGCCAGCAGCAAACTAGCGGGGGTGGATGAGCAGTTCTTC.

The chain links TRBV4-1 to TRBJ2-3, with 13 bases that match TRBD2. V was clipped by 4 bases and J by 3 bases; unmatched bases: 4. This CDR3 is 16 amino acids long. CDR1 is MGHRA and CDR2 is YSYEKL in the germline V gene. This CDR3 is CASSRLLAGGTDTQYF. CDR3 bases: TGCGCCAGCAGCCGACTACTAGCGGGGGGGACAGATACGCAGTATTTT.

This chain connects TRBV28 to TRBJ1-1, with D possibly being TRBD1 (5 bases). Germline loops: CDR1 MDHEN, CDR2 SYDVKM. The CDR3 is 14 residues long. The V and J ends lost 2 bases and 5 bases respectively, with 12 bases between them. The CDR3: CASSLGPGGTEAFF. CDR3 bases: TGTGCCAGCAGTTTAGGGCCCGGGGGGACTGAAGCTTTCTTT.

The CDR3 DNA follows: TGTGCCAGCGGACTTTACACGGCAGGAGCTGAAAAACTGTTTTTT. Amino acid sequence: CASGLYTAGAEKLFF. V and J are TRBV7-2 and TRBJ1-4; D is undetermined. The CDR3 consists of 15 residues. CDR1 and CDR2 (germline): SGHTA, FQGNSA. Trimming removed 8 bases at V and 7 bases at J, with 20 bases between.

This chain uses TRBV9 with TRBJ2-5, with D perhaps TRBD1 (6 bases). V was shortened by 1 base and J by 5 bases, with 12 bases between the two germline ends. This CDR3 has 14 amino acids. Germline lookup yields CDR1 SGDLS and CDR2 YYNGEE. The CDR3 is CASSVTGIRETQYF. CDR3 sequence (DNA): TGTGCCAGCAGCGTAACAGGGATCAGGGAGACCCAGTACTTC. The whole variable domain, remainder taken from reference TRBV9 and TRBJ2-5, is DSGVTQTPKHLITATGQRVTLRCSPRSGDLSVYWYQQSLDQGLQFLIQYYNGEERAKGNILERFSAQQFPDLHSELNLSSLELGDSALYFCASSVTGIRETQYFGPGTRLLVL.

The rearrangement links TRBV19 to TRBJ1-4; D unclear. The germline CDR1 and CDR2 sequences are LNHDA and SQIVND (reference sequence). Trimming took 9 bases from V and 0 from J, leaving 11 bases between them. CDR3 length: 14 amino acids. The CDR3 spells CASDGGATNEKLFF. Here the CDR3 DNA reads TGTGCCAGCGACGGCGGGGCAACTAATGAAAAACTGTTTTTT. The full variable domain, its missing parts supplied by reference TRBV19 and TRBJ1-4, is DGGITQSPKYLFRKEGQNVTLSCEQNLNHDAMYWYRQDPGQGLRLIYYSQIVNDFQKGDIAEGYSVSREKKESFPLTVTSAQKNPTAFYLCASDGGATNEKLFFGSGTQLSVL.

The V and J genes are TRBV28 and TRBJ1-2, with 7 bases identical to TRBD1. CDR1 is MDHEN and CDR2 is SYDVKM in the germline V gene. The CDR3 runs to 14 residues. The junction had 14 bases not matched to a gene; V was cut back by 10 bases and J by 6 bases. CDR3 sequence: CATTDGQEGNGYTF. DNA of the CDR3: TGTGCCACCACGGACGGACAGGAAGGGAATGGCTACACCTTC.

About this clone: At the DNA level, this CDR3 is encoded by other sequences in the same sample as well. V and J are TRBV4-3 and TRBJ2-7, with D maybe TRBD1 (7 bases). Per the germline V gene, CDR1 is LGHNA and CDR2 is YSLEER. The CDR3 totals 15 residues. Between the trimmed V and J ends, which lost 0 bases and 2 bases, there was a span of 11 bases. CDR3 in DNA: TGCGCCAGCAGCCAAGAGAGCAGGGGGGCCTACGAGCAGTACTTC. Protein product: CASSQESRGAYEQYF.

This chain joins TRBV2 and TRBJ2-3; TRBD2 matches 10 bases. Trimming took 1 base from V and 7 from J; bases not matched to a gene: 5. Germline V gives CDR1 SNHLY, CDR2 FYNNEI. CDR3 size: 15 residues. DNA of the CDR3: TGTGCCAGCAGTGAAGGAGCGGGGGGGCCACATACGCAGTATTTT. It encodes CASSEGAGGPHTQYF.

The chain combines TRBV6-5 with TRBJ2-6; no clear D gene. The CDR3 runs to 14 residues. CDR1 and CDR2 from the germline V gene are MNHEY and SVGAGI. Trimming took off 6 bases at V and 2 bases at J, with 8 bases between the two ends. CDR3 DNA: TGTGCCAGCAGCTATGACACTGGGGCCAACGTCCTGACTTTC. Amino acid sequence: CASSYDTGANVLTF.